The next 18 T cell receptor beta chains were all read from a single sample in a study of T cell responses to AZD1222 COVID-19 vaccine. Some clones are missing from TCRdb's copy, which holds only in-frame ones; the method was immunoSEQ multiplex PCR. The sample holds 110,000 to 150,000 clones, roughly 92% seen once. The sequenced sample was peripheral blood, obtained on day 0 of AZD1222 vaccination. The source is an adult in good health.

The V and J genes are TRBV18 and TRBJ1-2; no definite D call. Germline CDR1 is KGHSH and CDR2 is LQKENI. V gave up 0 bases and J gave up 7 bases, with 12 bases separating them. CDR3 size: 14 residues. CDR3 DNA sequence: TGTGCCAGCTCACCACCGCTCCGGGATAGTGGCTACACCTTC. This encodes CASSPPLRDSGYTF.

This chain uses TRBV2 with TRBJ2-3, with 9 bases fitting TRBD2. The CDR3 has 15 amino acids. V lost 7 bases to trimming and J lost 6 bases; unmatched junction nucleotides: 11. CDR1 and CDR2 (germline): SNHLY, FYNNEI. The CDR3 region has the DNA TGTGCCAGCAAGATCATAGCGGGAGAGGGGGATACGCAGTATTTT. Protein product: CASKIIAGEGDTQYF.

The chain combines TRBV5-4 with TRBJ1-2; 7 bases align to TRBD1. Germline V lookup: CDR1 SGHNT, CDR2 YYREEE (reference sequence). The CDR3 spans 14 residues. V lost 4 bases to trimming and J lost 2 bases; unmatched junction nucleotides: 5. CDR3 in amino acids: CASSAPTGNYGYTF. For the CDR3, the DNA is TGTGCCAGCAGCGCACCGACAGGGAACTATGGCTACACCTTC.

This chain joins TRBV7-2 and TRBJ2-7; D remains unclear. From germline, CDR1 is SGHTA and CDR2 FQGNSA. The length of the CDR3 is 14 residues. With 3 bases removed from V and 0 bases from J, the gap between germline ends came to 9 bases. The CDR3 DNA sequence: TGTGCCAGCAGCTTTCAGACCGACTCCTACGAGCAGTACTTC. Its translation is CASSFQTDSYEQYF.

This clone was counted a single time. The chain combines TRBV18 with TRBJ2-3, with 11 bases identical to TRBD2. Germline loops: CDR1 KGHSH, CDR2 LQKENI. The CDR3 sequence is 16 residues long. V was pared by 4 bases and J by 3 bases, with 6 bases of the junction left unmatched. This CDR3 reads CASSRGLAAITDTQYF. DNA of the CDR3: TGTGCCAGCTCACGGGGACTAGCGGCCATAACAGATACGCAGTATTTT.

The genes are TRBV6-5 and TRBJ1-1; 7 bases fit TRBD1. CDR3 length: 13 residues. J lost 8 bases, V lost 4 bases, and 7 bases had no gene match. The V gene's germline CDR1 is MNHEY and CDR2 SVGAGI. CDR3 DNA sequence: TGTGCCAGCAGTTCGTACTCAGGGGGGGAAGCTTTCTTT. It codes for CASSSYSGGEAFF.

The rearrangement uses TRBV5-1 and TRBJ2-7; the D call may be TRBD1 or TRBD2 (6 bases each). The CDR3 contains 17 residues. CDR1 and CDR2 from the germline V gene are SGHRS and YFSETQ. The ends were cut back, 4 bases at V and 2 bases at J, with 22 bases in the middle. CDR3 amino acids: CASSLGGTPFKTYEQYF. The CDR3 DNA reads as TGCGCCAGCAGCCTGGGCGGGACACCTTTCAAGACCTACGAGCAGTACTTC.

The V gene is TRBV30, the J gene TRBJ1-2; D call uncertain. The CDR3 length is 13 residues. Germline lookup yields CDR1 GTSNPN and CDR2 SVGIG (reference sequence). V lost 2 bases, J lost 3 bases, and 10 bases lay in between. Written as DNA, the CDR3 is TGTGCCTGGAGTCACCTGACCCACTATGGCTACACCTTC. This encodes CAWSHLTHYGYTF.

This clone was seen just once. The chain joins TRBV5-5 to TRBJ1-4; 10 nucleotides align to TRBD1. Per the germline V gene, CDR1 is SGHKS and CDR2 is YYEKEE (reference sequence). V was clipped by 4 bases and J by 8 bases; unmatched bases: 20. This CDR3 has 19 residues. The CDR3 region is CASSNRDRGFPFAGEKLFF. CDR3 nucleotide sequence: TGTGCCAGCAGCAACCGGGACAGGGGCTTCCCCTTCGCAGGGGAAAAACTGTTTTTT.

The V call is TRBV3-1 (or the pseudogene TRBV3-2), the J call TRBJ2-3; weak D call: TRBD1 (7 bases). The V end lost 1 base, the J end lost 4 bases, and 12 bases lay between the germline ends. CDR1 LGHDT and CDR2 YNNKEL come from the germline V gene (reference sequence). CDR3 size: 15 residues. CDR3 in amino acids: CASSQGWRGPDTQYF. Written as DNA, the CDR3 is TGTGCCAGCAGCCAAGGGTGGAGGGGGCCAGATACGCAGTATTTT.

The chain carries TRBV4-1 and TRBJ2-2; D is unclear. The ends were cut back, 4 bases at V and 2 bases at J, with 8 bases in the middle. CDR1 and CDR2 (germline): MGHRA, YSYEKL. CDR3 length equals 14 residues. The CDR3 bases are TGCGCCAGCAGCCCCAACAAAAACACCGGGGAGCTGTTTTTT. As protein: CASSPNKNTGELFF.

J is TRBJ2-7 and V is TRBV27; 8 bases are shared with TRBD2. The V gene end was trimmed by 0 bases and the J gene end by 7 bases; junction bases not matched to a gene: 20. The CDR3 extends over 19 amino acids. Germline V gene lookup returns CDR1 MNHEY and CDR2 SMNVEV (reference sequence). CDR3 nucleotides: TGTGCCAGCAGTTTATCTAGACGGGGGGGACTCCTACAACGAAGGGAGCAGTACTTC. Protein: CASSLSRRGGLLQRREQYF.

As DNA, the CDR3 is TGTGCCAGCAGCCCTGTGACAGGGGGCGGGTACGAGCAGTACTTC. Translation: CASSPVTGGGYEQYF. The V call is TRBV5-6, the J call TRBJ2-7, with 10 bases that match TRBD1. The J segment lost 4 bases and the V segment lost 4 bases, leaving 8 bases of the junction unmatched. This CDR3 has 15 amino acids. The germline gives CDR1 SGHDT, CDR2 YYEEEE.

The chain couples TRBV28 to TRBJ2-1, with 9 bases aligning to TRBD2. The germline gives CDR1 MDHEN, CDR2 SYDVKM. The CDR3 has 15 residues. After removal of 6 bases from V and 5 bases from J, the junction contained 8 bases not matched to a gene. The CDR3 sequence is CASSLTGLADNEQFF. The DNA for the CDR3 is TGTGCCAGCAGCCTTACGGGACTAGCAGACAATGAGCAGTTCTTC.

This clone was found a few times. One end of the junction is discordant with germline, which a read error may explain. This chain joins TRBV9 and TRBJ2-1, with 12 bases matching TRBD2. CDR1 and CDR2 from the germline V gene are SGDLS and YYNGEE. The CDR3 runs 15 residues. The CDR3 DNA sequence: TGTGCCAGCAGCGTGGCTCTAGCGGGAGGGACAGAGCTGTTCTTC. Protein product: CASSVALAGGTELFF.

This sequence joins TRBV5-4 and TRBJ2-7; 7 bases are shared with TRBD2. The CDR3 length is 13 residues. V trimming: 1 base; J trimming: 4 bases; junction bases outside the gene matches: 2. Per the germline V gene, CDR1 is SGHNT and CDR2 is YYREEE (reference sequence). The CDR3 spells CASSLFSGYEQYF. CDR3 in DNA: TGTGCCAGCAGCTTGTTTAGCGGGTACGAGCAGTACTTC.

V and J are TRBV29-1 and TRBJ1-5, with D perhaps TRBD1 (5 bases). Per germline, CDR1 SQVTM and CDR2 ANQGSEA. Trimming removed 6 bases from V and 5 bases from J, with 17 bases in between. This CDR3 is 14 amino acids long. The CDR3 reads CSVAVGTRDQPQHF. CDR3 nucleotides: TGCAGCGTCGCCGTGGGGACTAGGGATCAGCCCCAGCATTTT.

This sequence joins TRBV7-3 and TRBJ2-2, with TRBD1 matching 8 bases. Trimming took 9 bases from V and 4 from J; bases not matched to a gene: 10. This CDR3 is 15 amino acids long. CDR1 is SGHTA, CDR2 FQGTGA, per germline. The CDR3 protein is CASGGQGAGTGELFF. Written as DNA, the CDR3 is TGTGCCAGTGGAGGGCAGGGGGCCGGCACCGGGGAGCTGTTTTTT.